Listed here is a single TCR beta chain. Its antigen is not identified. Other DNA variants within this sample encode the same CDR3. This record comes from a study of shared clonotypes between healthy human individuals. Notes on the study in general: Clonotypes shared by all four sorted-subset donors had higher generation probabilities than non-shared clonotypes.

Between the trimmed V and J ends, which lost 6 bases and 3 bases, there was a span of 5 bases. The length of the CDR3 is 12 residues. In germline, CDR1 is SNHLY, CDR2 FYNNEI. Method: immunoSEQ multiplex PCR; TCRdb's copy keeps in-frame clones and lacks some. This sample has about 2.4 million clones, with 85% to 95% found just once. The sequence derives from a man aged 18 to 30 in good health. Sequencing was carried out using naive CD4+ T cells sorted from blood. Sample subset: CD45RA+ positively selected. The V gene is TRBV2, the J gene TRBJ2-2; D is unresolved. CDR3 residues: CASSDDTGELFF. The DNA for the CDR3 is TGTGCCAGCAGCGATGACACCGGGGAGCTGTTTTTT.